The clone carrying this T cell receptor (beta chain) turned up a few times. Its antigen remains unidentified. The data are from a study of long-term antiretroviral therapy in people with HIV. Study-wide results and limits: ART adherence was not documented, and neither viral resistance nor therapy changes had any data. Repertoire dominance by clones expanded before ART was seen at all time points. In HIV, the repertoires covered a tighter span of CDR3 lengths than in controls.

With survey level as its setting, the immunoSEQ assay was v3.0. Using immunoSEQ multiplex PCR, the repertoire was profiled, and TCRdb retains in-frame clones only, with some absent. The data contain about 35,000 clones, roughly 94% of them seen just once; the ten biggest clones take up just over 3.5%. In the United States, treatment was given to all participants with HIV. This CDR3 has 14 amino acids. Germline V CDR1 and CDR2: SGHNT, YYREEE (reference sequence). After removal of 0 bases from V and 7 bases from J, the junction contained 6 bases not matched to a gene. The source is a woman aged 50 to 60 with HIV. Sequencing used unsorted PBMCs, obtained 4.1 years after starting antiretroviral therapy. J is TRBJ1-1 and V is TRBV5-4; 7 nucleotides agree with TRBD1. DNA of the CDR3: TGTGCCAGCAGCTTGGCAGGGGGGGCAGATGAAGCTTTCTTT. It yields the protein CASSLAGGADEAFF.